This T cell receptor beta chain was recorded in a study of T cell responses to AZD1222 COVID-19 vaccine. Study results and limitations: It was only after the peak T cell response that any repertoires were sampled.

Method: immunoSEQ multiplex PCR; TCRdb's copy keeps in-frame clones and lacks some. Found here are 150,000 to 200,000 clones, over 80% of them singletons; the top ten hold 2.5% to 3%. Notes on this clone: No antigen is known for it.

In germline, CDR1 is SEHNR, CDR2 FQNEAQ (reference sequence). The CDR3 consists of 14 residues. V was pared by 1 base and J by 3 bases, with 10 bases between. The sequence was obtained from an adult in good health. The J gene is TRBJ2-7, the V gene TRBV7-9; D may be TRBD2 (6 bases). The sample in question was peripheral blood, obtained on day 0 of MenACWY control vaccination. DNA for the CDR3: TGTGCCAGCAGCTTAGAGGGTAGCGGCTACGAGCAGTACTTC. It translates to CASSLEGSGYEQYF.